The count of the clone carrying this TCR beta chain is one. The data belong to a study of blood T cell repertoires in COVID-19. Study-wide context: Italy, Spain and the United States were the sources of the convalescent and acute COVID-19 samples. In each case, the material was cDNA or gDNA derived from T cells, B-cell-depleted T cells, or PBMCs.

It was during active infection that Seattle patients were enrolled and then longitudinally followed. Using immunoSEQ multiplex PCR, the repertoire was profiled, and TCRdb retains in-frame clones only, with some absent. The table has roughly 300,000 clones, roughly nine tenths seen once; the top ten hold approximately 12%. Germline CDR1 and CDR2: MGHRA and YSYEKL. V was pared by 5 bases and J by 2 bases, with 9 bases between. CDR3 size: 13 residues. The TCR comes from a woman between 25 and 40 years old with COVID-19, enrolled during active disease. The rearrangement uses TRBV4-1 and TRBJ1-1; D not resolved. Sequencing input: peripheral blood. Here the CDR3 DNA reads TGCGCCAGCAGCGGCGGAATAAACACTGAAGCTTTCTTT. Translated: CASSGGINTEAFF.